Below are 16 T cell receptor beta chains sequenced from a single sample in a study of blood T cell repertoires in COVID-19. The assay was immunoSEQ multiplex PCR, and TCRdb's table has in-frame clones only and misses some. The sample contains 65,000 to 85,000 clones, 89% of which appear only once. Sequencing was carried out using peripheral blood. These receptors all come from a man between 45 and 60 years old with active COVID-19.

V usage is TRBV2 and J usage is TRBJ2-7; D is perhaps TRBD1 (6 bases). This CDR3 region has 13 residues. From germline, CDR1 is SNHLY and CDR2 FYNNEI. V was clipped by 10 bases and J by 2 bases, with 15 bases between them. The CDR3, as DNA: TGTGCCAAGGGGGTGGGCAGGACCTACGAGCAGTACTTC. It codes for CAKGVGRTYEQYF.

CDR3 DNA sequence: TGTGCCAGCAGCCATCTAGGGACTACACAAGAGACCCAGTACTTC. Protein product: CASSHLGTTQETQYF. The chain links TRBV3-1 (or the pseudogene TRBV3-2) to TRBJ2-5, with 7 bases lining up with TRBD2. The germline gives CDR1 LGHDT, CDR2 YNNKEL (reference sequence). Trimming cost V 3 bases and J 2 bases; bases outside gene matches: 6. This CDR3 is built from 15 residues.

This chain joins TRBV2 and TRBJ2-1; D is perhaps TRBD1 (6 bases). The germline V and J ends were trimmed by 6 bases and 5 bases, with 11 bases remaining between them. From germline, CDR1 is SNHLY and CDR2 FYNNEI. The CDR3 contains 13 residues. The CDR3 loop reads CASRETGDNEQFF. In DNA, the CDR3 is TGTGCCAGCAGGGAGACAGGAGACAATGAGCAGTTCTTC.

The chain has TRBV4-2 and TRBJ2-2, with 7 bases identical to TRBD1. Trimming at V came to 1 base and at J to 5 bases, leaving 19 bases not matched to a gene. CDR3 length equals 20 residues. The germline CDR1 and CDR2 sequences are LGHNA and YNFKEQ. The CDR3 nucleotides are TGTGCCAGCAGCCAAGGAACCGCATGGACAGGAGGCAGAGGGACCGGGGAGCTGTTTTTT. It encodes CASSQGTAWTGGRGTGELFF.

This rearrangement joins TRBV5-1 to TRBJ1-4; 8 positions agree with TRBD1. The CDR3 contains 15 residues. The trim removed 7 bases at V and 8 bases at J, leaving 13 bases unmatched. Germline-derived CDR1 and CDR2 are SGHRS and YFSETQ. The CDR3 protein is CASGLSGGAGEKLFF. The CDR3 nucleotides read TGCGCCAGCGGGCTATCAGGGGGCGCGGGGGAAAAACTGTTTTTT.

The V call is TRBV14, the J call TRBJ2-3; 8 bases line up with TRBD1. Per the germline V gene, CDR1 is SGHDN and CDR2 is FVKESK. The CDR3 has 16 residues. J gave up 1 base and V 5 bases, and 8 bases lay outside the gene matches. CDR3 region: CASSNGGTGRTDTQYF. CDR3 nucleotide sequence: TGTGCCAGCAGCAATGGGGGGACAGGCCGCACAGATACGCAGTATTTT.

V is TRBV5-1 and J is TRBJ2-7; 9 bases are shared with TRBD1. Germline CDR1 reads SGHRS; CDR2 reads YFSETQ. The CDR3 contains 14 residues. Trimming at V came to 7 bases and at J to 1 base, leaving 6 bases not matched to a gene. The chain's CDR3 is CASCPGQGSYEQYF. The CDR3 region has the DNA TGCGCCAGCTGCCCGGGACAGGGATCCTACGAGCAGTACTTC. The whole variable domain, remainder taken from reference TRBV5-1 and TRBJ2-7, is KAGVTQTPRYLIKTRGQQVTLSCSPISGHRSVSWYQQTPGQGLQFLFEYFSETQRNKGNFPGRFSGRQFSNSRSEMNVSTLELGDSALYLCASCPGQGSYEQYFGPGTRLTVT.

This clone was observed a single time. The chain carries TRBV18 and TRBJ1-1; no firm D call. Between the trimmed V and J ends, which lost 6 bases and 3 bases, there was a span of 11 bases. The CDR3 covers 13 residues. Germline lookup yields CDR1 KGHSH and CDR2 LQKENI. DNA for the CDR3: TGTGCCAGCTCGCCCGGGTTGGACACTGAAGCTTTCTTT. The encoded protein is CASSPGLDTEAFF.

V gene TRBV19 combines with J gene TRBJ2-7, with TRBD1 identical over 7 bases. After removal of 3 bases from V and 5 bases from J, the junction contained 4 bases not matched to a gene. The CDR3 covers 13 residues. Germline V gene sequence: CDR1 LNHDA, CDR2 SQIVND (reference sequence). CDR3 sequence reads: CASSINRGNEQYF. CDR3 DNA: TGTGCCAGTAGTATTAACAGGGGAAACGAGCAGTACTTC.

The V gene is TRBV6-6, the J gene TRBJ2-7; TRBD2 agrees at 12 bases. Trimming took 5 bases from V and 3 from J; bases not matched to a gene: 8. The CDR3 is made up of 16 amino acids. Germline V CDR1 and CDR2: MNHNY, SVGAGI (reference sequence). The CDR3 protein is CASSKRLAGAIYEQYF. CDR3 bases: TGTGCCAGCAGTAAAAGACTAGCGGGGGCCATCTACGAGCAGTACTTC.

Only one count was recorded for this clone. The V call is TRBV18, the J call TRBJ1-3, with 7 positions matching TRBD1. J was trimmed by 0 bases and V by 2 bases; bases with no gene match: 10. The CDR3 runs to 18 residues. Germline CDR1 reads KGHSH; CDR2 reads LQKENI. CDR3 loop: CASSPMEGQAYSGNTIYF. In DNA, the CDR3 is TGTGCCAGCTCACCAATGGAAGGACAGGCCTACTCTGGAAACACCATATATTTT.

J is TRBJ2-4 and V is TRBV18; 8 nucleotides agree with TRBD2. The V segment lost 2 bases and the J segment 2 bases; nucleotides outside the gene matches: 8. The CDR3 sequence is 17 residues long. The germline V gene encodes CDR1 KGHSH and CDR2 LQKENI. CDR3 coding DNA: TGTGCCAGCTCACCAGTTATCAGCGGGGGAACCAAAAACATTCAGTACTTC. Its protein is CASSPVISGGTKNIQYF.

The V gene is TRBV6-2 or TRBV6-3, the J gene TRBJ1-1; 9 positions match TRBD1. Losses at the gene ends were 0 bases for V and 5 bases for J; bases not matched to a gene: 10. Germline assignment: CDR1 MNHEY and CDR2 SVGEGT. The CDR3 sequence is 17 residues long. The chain's CDR3 is CASSYSVYRDRDTEAFF. CDR3 sequence (DNA): TGTGCCAGCAGTTACTCCGTTTACCGGGACAGGGATACTGAAGCTTTCTTT.

The chain combines TRBV10-3 with TRBJ1-4; D is possibly TRBD1 (6 bases). The CDR3 runs to 13 residues. Germline-derived CDR1 and CDR2 are ENHRY and SYGVKD. V was cut by 4 bases and J by 7 bases, with 10 bases left in between. The CDR3 DNA reads TGTGCCATCAGTGTAAGGGGGGGTGAAAAACTGTTTTTT. Translating it yields CAISVRGGEKLFF.

CDR3 protein: CASSQTQNQPQHF. In DNA form, the CDR3 reads TGTGCCAGCAGCCAAACTCAAAATCAGCCCCAGCATTTT. The chain joins TRBV3-1 (or the pseudogene TRBV3-2) to TRBJ1-5; D is unclear. This CDR3 has 13 amino acids. V was trimmed by 2 bases and J by 4 bases, leaving 6 bases between them. Germline CDR1 is LGHDT and CDR2 is YNNKEL (reference sequence).

The gene calls are TRBV7-9 and TRBJ1-6; D remains unclear. V was shortened by 4 bases and J by 16 bases, with 17 bases between the two germline ends. The CDR3 spans 13 residues. Germline V gene sequence: CDR1 SEHNR, CDR2 FQNEAQ (reference sequence). DNA for the CDR3: TGTGCCAGCAGCTCCCGCCAAGGAGAGTTGCTCCACTTT. Encoded protein: CASSSRQGELLHF.